One sample yielded the 14 T cell receptor beta chains listed below, sequenced in a study of T cells in Graves' hyperthyroidism and ophthalmopathy. Researchers amplified the TCR beta CDR3 regions from RNA transcripts. Carried out on the TCR CDR3, a first-round RT-PCR used the HTBI primer set. TCRdb re-derived calls from the multiplex PCR reads in MiXCR, one entry per CDR3 protein. The table lists a few hundred thousand distinct CDR3 sequences, more than 15% of them singletons, with roughly 6.6% in the top ten. Sequencing was performed on blood. The source of these receptors is a young woman with Graves' hyperthyroidism.

The chain has TRBV20-1 and TRBJ1-5; D unclear. CDR1 is DFQATT and CDR2 is SNEGSKA in the germline V gene (reference sequence). There are 12 residues in the CDR3. V was pared by 5 bases and J by 0 bases, with 5 bases between. CDR3 nucleotides: TGCAGTGCTCAACATAGCAATCAGCCCCAGCATTTT. Translated, it gives CSAQHSNQPQHF.

Note on this clonotype: This sequence may be a read error, since a much larger clone differs from it by one base. The rearrangement joins TRBV5-1 to TRBJ2-1; the match to TRBD2 covers 15 bases. Germline loops: CDR1 SGHRS, CDR2 YFSETQ. The CDR3 has 18 residues. The CDR3 spells CASDSGLAGGGSYNEQLF. The CDR3 DNA sequence: TGCGCCAGCGACTCCGGACTAGCGGGAGGGGGCTCCTACAATGAGCAGCTCTTC.

In regard to this clonotype: The germline gene is not matched at one end of the junction; a read error may be the cause. This chain connects TRBV5-1 to TRBJ2-1; maybe TRBD2 (5 bases). The CDR3 has 15 amino acids. Germline assignment: CDR1 SGHRS and CDR2 YFSETQ. The CDR3 protein is CASSLGVLAHNEQFF. CDR3 bases: TGTGCCAGCAGCTTGGGTGTCCTAGCTCACAATGAGCAGTTCTTC. Using reference TRBV5-1 and TRBJ2-1 for the parts outside the CDR3, the full variable domain is KAGVTQTPRYLIKTRGQQVTLSCSPISGHRSVSWYQQTPGQGLQFLFEYFSETQRNKGNFPGRFSGRQFSNSRSEMNVSTLELGDSALYLCASSLGVLAHNEQFFGPGTRLTVL.

This clonotype was seen ten or more times. The chain combines TRBV24-1 with TRBJ2-1; TRBD2 matches 12 bases. Germline CDR1 KGHDR, CDR2 SFDVKD. V was pared by 4 bases and J by 8 bases, with 8 bases of the junction left unmatched. CDR3 length: 16 amino acids. CDR3 sequence reads: CATSDRSSGRADEQFF. The CDR3, as DNA: TGTGCCACCAGTGACCGCTCTAGCGGGAGGGCCGATGAGCAGTTCTTC.

This chain uses TRBV9 with TRBJ2-5; TRBD1 or TRBD2 may be the D gene (5 bases each). The CDR3 runs to 14 residues. The germline gives CDR1 SGDLS, CDR2 YYNGEE. Trimming left V 4 bases short and J 9 bases short, with 19 bases between. The DNA of the CDR3 is TGTGCCAGCAGCCAAGTTGGGGGTTTGCCGCCCCAGTACTTC. As protein: CASSQVGGLPPQYF.

A remark on this clonotype: This may come from a read error, since a much larger clone is one base off. CDR3 residues: CAGRSSGPYNEQFF. The CDR3 DNA reads as TGTGCCGGCAGGTCTAGCGGGCCCTACAATGAGCAGTTCTTC. The genes are TRBV27 and TRBJ2-1, with 8 bases fitting TRBD2. Looked up from germline, CDR1 is MNHEY and CDR2 is SMNVEV (reference sequence). There are 14 residues in the CDR3.

This clonotype was recorded at least ten times. The CDR3: CASTARAGQGETQYF. In DNA form, the CDR3 reads TGTGCCAGCACCGCCAGGGCAGGGCAGGGAGAGACCCAGTACTTC. This chain links TRBV27 with TRBJ2-5; TRBD1 might be the D (5 bases). The germline V and J ends were trimmed by 7 bases and 4 bases, with 19 bases remaining between them. The CDR3 has 15 amino acids. CDR1 is MNHEY and CDR2 is SMNVEV in the germline V gene (reference sequence).

In this sample, this clonotype turned up a few times. V usage is TRBV19 and J usage is TRBJ2-2, with 15 bases lining up with TRBD2. The CDR3 covers 18 residues. Unmatched junction bases numbered 12, after V lost 8 bases and J lost 5 bases. Germline V gene sequence: CDR1 LNHDA, CDR2 SQIVND (reference sequence). This CDR3 is CASRTGGLAGGPTGELFF. CDR3 nucleotide sequence: TGTGCCAGTCGGACAGGCGGACTAGCGGGAGGGCCGACCGGGGAGCTGTTTTTT.

This clonotype was picked up a small number of times. Possible read error: a much larger clone is one base away. The chain combines TRBV27 with TRBJ2-1, with TRBD1 matching over 9 bases. Trimming took 3 bases from V and 5 from J; bases not matched to a gene: 5. Germline V CDR1 and CDR2: MNHEY, SMNVEV (reference sequence). The CDR3 spans 15 residues. CDR3 nucleotides: TGTGCCAGCAGTTTCAACAGGGGGCCCCACAATGAGCAGTTCTTC. Translating it yields CASSFNRGPHNEQFF.

This clonotype turned up a few times. This chain connects TRBV5-1 to TRBJ2-2; 7 positions match TRBD2. J lost 7 bases, V lost 4 bases, and 10 bases had no gene match. CDR3 length: 15 residues. The germline V gene encodes CDR1 SGHRS and CDR2 YFSETQ. The CDR3 here is CASSEVASGGGELFF. DNA for the CDR3: TGCGCCAGCAGCGAGGTAGCTAGCGGAGGCGGGGAGCTGTTTTTT. The variable domain in full, with the rest retrieved from reference TRBV5-1 and TRBJ2-2, is KAGVTQTPRYLIKTRGQQVTLSCSPISGHRSVSWYQQTPGQGLQFLFEYFSETQRNKGNFPGRFSGRQFSNSRSEMNVSTLELGDSALYLCASSEVASGGGELFFGEGSRLTVL.

In this sample, this clonotype turned up many times. V usage is TRBV3-1 and J usage is TRBJ2-2; perhaps D is TRBD1 or TRBD2 (5 bases each). Trimming pared 0 bases from V and 5 bases from J, leaving 10 bases between. The germline V gene has CDR1 LGHDT and CDR2 YNNKEL (reference sequence). This CDR3 has 15 amino acids. The CDR3, as DNA: TGTGCCAGCAGCCAAGATCACAGGAGGACCGGGGAGCTGTTTTTT. This gives the protein CASSQDHRRTGELFF.

This clonotype was seen at least ten times. The chain carries TRBV3-1 and TRBJ1-3; no clear D gene. CDR1 and CDR2 from the germline V gene are LGHDT and YNNKEL (reference sequence). V lost 0 bases and J 0 bases, leaving 9 bases between the germline ends. There are 16 residues in the CDR3. CDR3 in amino acids: CASSQERQYSGNTIYF. CDR3 in DNA: TGTGCCAGCAGCCAAGAACGGCAGTACTCTGGAAACACCATATATTTT.

This clonotype was counted many times. J is TRBJ2-3 and V is TRBV6-1; tentatively, D is TRBD1 or TRBD2 (5 bases each). CDR3 length: 13 amino acids. V was trimmed by 9 bases and J by 11 bases, leaving 21 bases between them. CDR1 is MNHNS and CDR2 is SASEGT in the germline V gene. The CDR3 is CASRGDNPIVQYF. The CDR3 nucleotides read TGTGCCAGTAGGGGAGACAACCCTATCGTGCAGTATTTT.

This clonotype was recorded many times. The chain employs TRBV11-3 and TRBJ2-1; D ambiguous. Trimming pared 1 base from V and 8 bases from J, leaving 9 bases between. The germline V gene encodes CDR1 SGHNT and CDR2 YENEEA. The CDR3 has 13 amino acids. The CDR3 sequence: CASSLGPPHEQFF. Here the CDR3 DNA reads TGTGCCAGCAGCTTAGGGCCTCCCCATGAGCAGTTCTTC.